One and the same sample provided the 22 T cell receptor beta chains below, sequenced in a study of blood T cells in healthy people across ages. A second PCR, run for about 6 to 12 cycles, used a sample-barcoded 5' primer plus a J-beta primer mix. One entry per CDR3 protein results from TCRdb running MiXCR on the 5' RACE reads. The data contain about a million distinct CDR3 sequences, roughly two fifths of them seen just once; the ten biggest clones take up 10% to 15%. The specimen sequenced was blood. Receptors were obtained from a man aged 18-30 years in good health.

The chain combines TRBV29-1 with TRBJ1-1, with D uncertain. With 4 bases removed from V and 1 base from J, the gap between germline ends came to 10 bases. CDR1 SQVTM and CDR2 ANQGSEA come from the germline V gene. This CDR3 has 13 residues. CDR3 nucleotide sequence: TGCAGCGTTGCTAACTGGGAGAACACTGAAGCTTTCTTT. Translated: CSVANWENTEAFF.

The gene calls are TRBV7-9 and TRBJ2-5; D remains unclear. The V gene's germline CDR1 is SEHNR and CDR2 FQNEAQ (reference sequence). The CDR3 length is 15 residues. V lost 2 bases, J lost 6 bases, and 16 bases lay in between. CDR3 protein: CASSLMASDQQTQYF. CDR3 DNA: TGTGCCAGCAGCTTAATGGCGTCAGACCAGCAGACCCAGTACTTC.

The V call is TRBV3-1, the J call TRBJ1-1; unclear D gene. Trimming took off 2 bases at V and 5 bases at J, with 12 bases between the two ends. Germline CDR1 LGHDT, CDR2 YNNKEL (reference sequence). This CDR3 is 14 amino acids long. The CDR3 loop reads CASSQNIVETEAFF. As DNA, the CDR3 is TGTGCCAGCAGCCAAAACATAGTCGAGACTGAAGCTTTCTTT.

This clonotype was counted only a few times. V is TRBV7-9 and J is TRBJ1-4; unclear D gene. Trimming left V 1 base short and J 5 bases short, with 5 bases between. The CDR3 has 13 residues. Germline V lookup: CDR1 SEHNR, CDR2 FQNEAQ (reference sequence). The CDR3 spells CASSLGENEKLFF. As DNA, the CDR3 is TGTGCCAGCAGCTTAGGGGAAAATGAAAAACTGTTTTTT.

This clonotype has a handful of counts. The CDR3 coding sequence is TGCAGCGTCGCGGTAGCTAACTATGGCTACACCTTC. Its translation: CSVAVANYGYTF. The chain joins TRBV29-1 to TRBJ1-2; D is unclear. Germline-derived CDR1 and CDR2 are SQVTM and ANQGSEA. Trimming stripped 6 bases from V and 0 bases from J, with 8 bases between. This CDR3 spans 12 amino acids.

The J gene is TRBJ2-1, the V gene TRBV7-2, with D tentatively TRBD1 or TRBD2 (5 bases each). The CDR3 covers 15 residues. The germline V gene has CDR1 SGHTA and CDR2 FQGNSA. Trimming took off 2 bases at V and 7 bases at J, with 15 bases between the two ends. The CDR3: CASSLTGTSGNEQFF. DNA for the CDR3: TGTGCCAGCAGCTTAACCGGGACCTCCGGGAATGAGCAGTTCTTC.

This clonotype was counted between two and nine times. The rearrangement joins TRBV6-5 to TRBJ1-2, with D possibly being TRBD1 (5 bases). The CDR3 sequence is 14 residues long. Germline assignment: CDR1 MNHEY and CDR2 SVGAGI. Trimming cost V 6 bases and J 4 bases, with 15 bases left between them. CDR3 bases: TGTGCCAGCAGATCTCAGGGTTCGGGCTATGGCTACACCTTC. Translated: CASRSQGSGYGYTF.

The CDR3, as DNA: TGTGCCAGCAGTGTAAGGGGGCCGGGTAATGAGCAGTTCTTC. As protein: CASSVRGPGNEQFF. The chain uses TRBV28 and TRBJ2-1; 7 bases line up with TRBD1. CDR1 and CDR2 (germline): MDHEN, SYDVKM. Trimming cost V 5 bases and J 7 bases; bases outside gene matches: 8. This CDR3 has 14 residues.

J is TRBJ2-1 and V is TRBV2, with TRBD2 identical over 8 bases. CDR3 length equals 15 residues. CDR1 and CDR2 from the germline V gene are SNHLY and FYNNEI. With V trimmed by 7 bases and J by 4 bases, 9 bases remained unmatched. In DNA, the CDR3 is TGTGCCAGCACTCGAAGTAGCGGGGCTTACAATGAGCAGTTCTTC. This codes for CASTRSSGAYNEQFF.

This clonotype was counted a few times. The J gene is TRBJ2-3, the V gene TRBV9; D might be TRBD1 (5 bases). V was pared by 3 bases and J by 6 bases, with 14 bases between. The CDR3 loop spans 14 amino acids. Germline CDR1 is SGDLS and CDR2 is YYNGEE. The DNA for the CDR3 is TGTGCCAGCAGCGCTGACCCTAGGGGCGATACGCAGTATTTT. It encodes CASSADPRGDTQYF.

The chain has TRBV25-1 and TRBJ2-1, with D uncertain. V was clipped by 0 bases and J by 8 bases, with 11 bases between them. The CDR3 length is 14 residues. Per the germline V gene, CDR1 is MGHDK and CDR2 is SYGVNS. The CDR3, as DNA: TGTGCCAGCAGTGAATATTGGGTTTGGGATGAGCAGTTCTTC. Its translation is CASSEYWVWDEQFF.

This clonotype was seen a handful of times. The chain is built from TRBV20-1 and TRBJ1-5; 7 bases are shared with TRBD1. This CDR3 contains 16 residues. Germline V gene data show CDR1 as DFQATT and CDR2 as SNEGSKA (reference sequence). V was pared by 0 bases and J by 4 bases, with 9 bases of the junction left unmatched. The CDR3 DNA sequence: TGCAGTGCTAGAGACGGGGGCCAGGGGGGAAATCAGCCCCAGCATTTT. This encodes CSARDGGQGGNQPQHF.

The J gene is TRBJ2-3, the V gene TRBV6-2 or TRBV6-3; 12 bases align to TRBD2. V gave up 4 bases and J gave up 3 bases; unmatched junction bases: 14. CDR1 is MNHEY, CDR2 SVGEGT, per germline. The CDR3 is 19 residues long. The CDR3 DNA follows: TGTGCCAGCAGTTCTGAGCCCTTTAGGACTAGCGGGGTTACAGATACGCAGTATTTT. This gives the protein CASSSEPFRTSGVTDTQYF.

The gene calls are TRBV12-5 and TRBJ1-1; D is undetermined. Deletions cut 8 bases from V and 0 bases from J, with 7 bases between. The CDR3 loop spans 12 amino acids. CDR1 and CDR2 from the germline V gene are LGHNT and FRNRAP. The CDR3 protein is CASRELNTEAFF. The CDR3 DNA is TGTGCTAGTCGGGAGTTGAACACTGAAGCTTTCTTT.

With respect to this clonotype: Mismatch with germline at one junction end may stem from a read error. The CDR3 nucleotides are TGTGTCAGCAGCGTAGAGTCGAAGTTCACAGATACGCAGTATTTT. This sequence encodes CVSSVESKFTDTQYF. V usage is TRBV9 and J usage is TRBJ2-3; D ambiguous. The length of the CDR3 is 15 residues. Germline V gene sequence: CDR1 SGDLS, CDR2 YYNGEE.

This clonotype was detected once. The rearrangement joins TRBV12-3 or TRBV12-4 to TRBJ1-5, with TRBD1 matching over 9 bases. CDR3 size: 14 residues. Trimming took 5 bases from V and 4 from J; bases not matched to a gene: 3. The CDR3 DNA is TGTGCCAGCAGTGGGACAGGGCCGAATCAGCCCCAGCATTTT. Its translation is CASSGTGPNQPQHF.

This clonotype showed up just a few times. The V and J genes are TRBV4-3 and TRBJ2-2, with TRBD2 identical over 9 bases. V lost 4 bases to trimming and J lost 5 bases; unmatched junction nucleotides: 5. The CDR3 has 15 residues. Per germline, CDR1 LGHNA and CDR2 YSLEER. The CDR3 nucleotides read TGCGCCAGCAGCCCAGGCACTAGCGGGACCGGGGAGCTGTTTTTT. Protein sequence: CASSPGTSGTGELFF.

In the case of this clonotype: The germline gene is not matched at one end of the junction; a read error may be the cause. The V call is TRBV4-3, the J call TRBJ2-6; D uncertain. Looked up from germline, CDR1 is LGHNA and CDR2 is YSLEER. This CDR3 is 16 amino acids long. CDR3 in DNA: TGCACCAGCAGCCAAGTCATAGGGTCTGGGGCCAACGTCCTGACTTTC. Amino acids: CTSSQVIGSGANVLTF.

The chain combines TRBV2 with TRBJ2-3; tentative D call: TRBD1 (5 bases). V was clipped by 7 bases and J by 4 bases, with 9 bases between them. The CDR3 consists of 12 residues. Germline V gene sequence: CDR1 SNHLY, CDR2 FYNNEI. The CDR3 DNA sequence: TGTGCCAGCAAAGGGGATGCAGATACGCAGTATTTT. This translates into CASKGDADTQYF.

The sample holds a few counts of this clonotype. As DNA, the CDR3 is TGTGCCAGCTTCTACGGGGGGCCACGCAATGAGCAGTTCTTC. Its translation: CASFYGGPRNEQFF. The genes are TRBV18 and TRBJ2-1, with TRBD2 as a possible D gene (7 bases). V was trimmed by 7 bases and J by 6 bases, leaving 16 bases between them. CDR3 length: 14 residues. Per germline, CDR1 KGHSH and CDR2 LQKENI.

The rearrangement joins TRBV12-3 or TRBV12-4 to TRBJ1-2, with D unresolved. Trimming shortened V by 5 bases and J by 4 bases, and 20 bases separated the two germline ends. This CDR3 is 16 amino acids long. The CDR3: CASSIYDLRDPYGYTF. The CDR3 DNA is TGTGCCAGCAGTATATACGATTTGAGAGACCCCTATGGCTACACCTTC.

This clonotype was seen a few times. The V and J genes are TRBV9 and TRBJ1-1; D ambiguous. V was shortened by 4 bases and J by 10 bases, with 14 bases between the two germline ends. This CDR3 comprises 12 residues. CDR1 and CDR2 from the germline V gene are SGDLS and YYNGEE. The CDR3 DNA sequence: TGTGCCAGCAGCCCGGGTGTCTTGGGAGCTTTCTTT. This gives the protein CASSPGVLGAFF.